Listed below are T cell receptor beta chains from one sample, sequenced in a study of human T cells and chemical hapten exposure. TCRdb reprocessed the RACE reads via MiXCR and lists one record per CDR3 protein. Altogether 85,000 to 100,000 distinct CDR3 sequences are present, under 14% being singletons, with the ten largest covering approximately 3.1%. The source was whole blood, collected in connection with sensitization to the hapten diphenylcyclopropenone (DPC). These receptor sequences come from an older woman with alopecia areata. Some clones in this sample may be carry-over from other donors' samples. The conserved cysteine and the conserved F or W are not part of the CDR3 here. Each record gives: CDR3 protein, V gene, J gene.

ASSISPYEQY	TRBV12-3/TRBV12-4	TRBJ2-7
AWSVVGIAKNIQY	TRBV30	TRBJ2-4
ASSIGQGVGQPQH	TRBV19	TRBJ1-5
ASSSTMNTEAF	TRBV6-6	TRBJ1-1
ASSKTGFLDNEQF	TRBV6-5	TRBJ2-1
ASIVRGNEQF	TRBV25-1	TRBJ2-1
ASSLSGAVGRGFIQPQH	TRBV12-3/TRBV12-4	TRBJ1-5
ASSMMDRAYQPQH	TRBV19	TRBJ1-5
ASSQASEGEQF	TRBV3-1	TRBJ2-1
ASSLAGQVLSSYGYT	TRBV7-2	TRBJ1-2
ASSGEPVYRGNYGYT	TRBV9	TRBJ1-2
ASSSQQKTYEQY	TRBV11-2	TRBJ2-7
ASSLGDHIAYEQY	TRBV5-1	TRBJ2-7
ASSFDRFDPGELF	TRBV6-2/TRBV6-3	TRBJ2-2
ASRRGTANTGELF	TRBV10-2	TRBJ2-2
ASSLGGRKRLEAF	TRBV7-9	TRBJ1-1
ASSYGRGGPDTQY	TRBV6-2/TRBV6-3	TRBJ2-3
ASSLSTGKQETQY	TRBV5-1	TRBJ2-5
ASNGYRSANTGELF	TRBV7-9	TRBJ2-2
ASSTAGDTQY	TRBV19	TRBJ2-3
ASKHRRQGNTGELF	TRBV19	TRBJ2-2
AWTQTDLNTEAF	TRBV30	TRBJ1-1
ASRSLRGGGFGSPLH	TRBV7-8	TRBJ1-6
ASSIGAGTRHTGELF	TRBV7-8	TRBJ2-2
ASSLSPERSNEQF	TRBV11-2	TRBJ2-1
ASSNRGSQETQY	TRBV7-7	TRBJ2-5
ASSSVTGYSNQPQH	TRBV7-9	TRBJ1-5
ASSMGTHTSTDTQY	TRBV9	TRBJ2-3
ATSGRRGQETQY	TRBV15	TRBJ2-5